Reported below is one T cell receptor (beta chain). No antigen is known for it. TCR libraries were built in bulk with a published protocol and specific TCR primers. TCRdb itself ran the PCR reads through MiXCR, one entry per CDR3 protein. The sample has a few hundred thousand distinct CDR3 sequences; around 23% are singletons. These data come from a study of molecular identifiers for immune sequencing clone quantification. Overall study: Replicate RNA came from 20,000 or 100,000 naive CD8 cells and was split five ways, and four parts were sequenced.

Overall study results and limits: It was shown that clones above 20 RNA copies held over 98% of effector molecules, but under 1% in naive cells. The sizes of highly expanded clones could be underestimated when identical TCR molecules share a barcode.

The CDR3 sequence is 17 residues long. The germline V gene has CDR1 SGDLS and CDR2 YYNGEE. V was trimmed by 0 bases and J by 1 base, leaving 16 bases between them. V gene TRBV9 combines with J gene TRBJ2-5; perhaps TRBD2 as D (7 bases). Sequenced: naive CD8+ T cells from blood, with Jurkat cell RNA spiked in. Subset specified: FACS-sorted CD8+CD4-CCR7+CD45RA+ naive T cells. The source is a human donor in good health. Some libraries in this study had Jurkat cell RNA spiked in. The CDR3 loop reads CASSVEGGLAPQETQYF. CDR3 DNA: TGTGCCAGCAGCGTAGAGGGGGGGCTAGCGCCCCAAGAGACCCAGTACTTC.